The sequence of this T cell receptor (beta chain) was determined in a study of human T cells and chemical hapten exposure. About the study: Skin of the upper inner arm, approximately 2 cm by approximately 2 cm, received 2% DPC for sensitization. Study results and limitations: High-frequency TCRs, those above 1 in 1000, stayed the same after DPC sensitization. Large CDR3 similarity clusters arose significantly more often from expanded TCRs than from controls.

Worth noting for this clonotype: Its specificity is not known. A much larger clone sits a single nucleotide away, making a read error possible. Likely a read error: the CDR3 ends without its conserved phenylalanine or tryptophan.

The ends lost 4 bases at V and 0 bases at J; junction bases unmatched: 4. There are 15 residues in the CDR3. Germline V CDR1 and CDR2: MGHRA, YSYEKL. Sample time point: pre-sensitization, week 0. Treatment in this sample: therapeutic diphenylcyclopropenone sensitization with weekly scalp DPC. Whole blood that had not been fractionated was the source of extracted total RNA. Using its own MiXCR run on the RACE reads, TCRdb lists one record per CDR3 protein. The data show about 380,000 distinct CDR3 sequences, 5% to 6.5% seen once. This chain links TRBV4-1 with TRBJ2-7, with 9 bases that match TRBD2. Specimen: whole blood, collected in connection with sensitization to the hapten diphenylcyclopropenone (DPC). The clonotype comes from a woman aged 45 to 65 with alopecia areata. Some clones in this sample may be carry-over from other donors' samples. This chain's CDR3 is CASSPAGGASYEQYY. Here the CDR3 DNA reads TGCGCCAGCAGCCCAGCGGGGGGAGCCTCCTACGAGCAGTACTAC.